This entry lists 21 T cell receptor beta chains sequenced from one sample in a study of T cell clonotyping in hematopoietic cell transplantation. Profiling relied on immunoSEQ multiplex PCR, and the TCRdb table lists in-frame clones only, not all of them. The repertoire includes over 5,000 clones, about 88% of them detected once, and about 4.1% sits in the top ten. As to time point: recipient sample about 28 days before transplant, after cytoreduction. The sample in question was peripheral blood mononuclear cells, obtained before stem cell transplant. The receptor set was obtained from a man aged 55 to 69 with acute myeloid leukemia. Some clones in this sample may be carry-over from other donors' samples.

This clone has only a few counts. V gene TRBV6-1 combines with J gene TRBJ1-5; D is perhaps TRBD1 (5 bases). Trimming pared 6 bases from V and 6 bases from J, leaving 15 bases between. CDR3 length equals 14 residues. CDR1 and CDR2 from the germline V gene are MNHNS and SASEGT. CDR3 residues: CASSLAGIGQPQHF. CDR3 coding DNA: TGTGCCAGCAGCCTTGCAGGGATAGGTCAGCCCCAGCATTTT.

The chain recombines TRBV11-2 with TRBJ1-1; D not resolved. This CDR3 has 15 amino acids. The germline V gene encodes CDR1 SGHAT and CDR2 FQNNGV. V was trimmed by 5 bases and J by 0 bases, leaving 13 bases between them. In DNA form, the CDR3 reads TGTGCCAGCAGCCTCAATAGGGCGGTGAACACTGAAGCTTTCTTT. Protein: CASSLNRAVNTEAFF. Full variable domain (outside the CDR3, taken from reference TRBV11-2 and TRBJ1-1): EAGVAQSPRYKIIEKRQSVAFWCNPISGHATLYWYQQILGQGPKLLIQFQNNGVVDDSQLPKDRFSAERLKGVDSTLKIQPAKLEDSAVYLCASSLNRAVNTEAFFGQGTRLTVV.

This clone was seen a few times. This chain uses TRBV2 with TRBJ1-5; D might be TRBD1 (5 bases). Germline V gene data show CDR1 as SNHLY and CDR2 as FYNNEI. The CDR3 length is 13 residues. V was trimmed by 5 bases and J by 7 bases, leaving 12 bases between them. CDR3 nucleotide sequence: TGTGCCAGCAGTAAGCAGGGAGACCAGCCCCAGCATTTT. Translating gives CASSKQGDQPQHF.

The chain recombines TRBV7-9 with TRBJ1-6, with no clear D. CDR1 and CDR2 (germline): SEHNR, FQNEAQ (reference sequence). V was pared by 0 bases and J by 3 bases, with 6 bases between. The CDR3 loop spans 15 amino acids. CDR3 region: CASSLAGIYNSPLHF. CDR3 bases: TGTGCCAGCAGCTTAGCGGGAATCTATAATTCACCCCTCCACTTT. Using reference TRBV7-9 and TRBJ1-6 for the parts outside the CDR3, the full variable domain is DTGVSQNPRHKITKRGQNVTFRCDPISEHNRLYWYRQTLGQGPEFLTYFQNEAQLEKSRLLSDRFSAERPKGSFSTLEIQRTEQGDSAMYLCASSLAGIYNSPLHFGNGTRLTVT.

The chain uses TRBV6-5 and TRBJ1-6; 8 positions agree with TRBD1. Per germline, CDR1 MNHEY and CDR2 SVGAGI. Trimming at V came to 0 bases and at J to 9 bases, leaving 7 bases not matched to a gene. This CDR3 spans 16 amino acids. The DNA of the CDR3 is TGTGCCAGCAGTTACTCCAGGGGGCCAATCGGTTCACCCCTCCACTTT. Amino acid sequence: CASSYSRGPIGSPLHF.

This clone occurred a few times. The rearrangement links TRBV20-1 to TRBJ1-1, with 7 bases aligning to TRBD1. Losses at the gene ends were 6 bases for V and 10 bases for J; bases not matched to a gene: 8. Per germline, CDR1 DFQATT and CDR2 SNEGSKA (reference sequence). This CDR3 comprises 11 residues. CDR3 in amino acids: CSAKTGDGAFF. DNA for the CDR3: TGCAGTGCAAAAACAGGGGATGGAGCTTTCTTT.

As to this clone: One junction end disagrees with the germline gene, perhaps due to a read error. The V call is TRBV2, the J call TRBJ2-7, with 10 nucleotides matching TRBD2. This CDR3 spans 14 amino acids. Per the germline V gene, CDR1 is SNHLY and CDR2 is FYNNEI. Here the CDR3 DNA reads TGTGCGAGCAAACTAGCGGGAACAACCTACGAGCAGTACTTC. It is translated as CASKLAGTTYEQYF. The complete variable domain, with remaining parts taken from reference TRBV2 and TRBJ2-7, reads EPEVTQTPSHQVTQMGQEVILRCVPISNHLYFYWYRQILGQKVEFLVSFYNNEISEKSEIFDDQFSVERPDGSNFTLKIRSTKLEDSAMYFCASKLAGTTYEQYFGPGTRLTVT.

The J gene is TRBJ2-1, the V gene TRBV5-1; a possible D gene is TRBD2 (5 bases). The CDR3 contains 15 residues. Germline values: CDR1 SGHRS, CDR2 YFSETQ. V lost 1 base, J lost 2 bases, and 10 bases lay in between. The CDR3 reads CASSLLAETYNEQFF. CDR3 in DNA: TGCGCCAGCAGCTTGCTAGCTGAGACCTACAATGAGCAGTTCTTC.

This clone was seen a few times. This chain uses TRBV18 with TRBJ2-7; a possible D gene is TRBD2 (5 bases). The ends were cut back, 3 bases at V and 0 bases at J, with 12 bases in the middle. This CDR3 region has 15 residues. Germline V gene data show CDR1 as KGHSH and CDR2 as LQKENI. The CDR3 sequence: CASSPSEGSSYEQYF. The CDR3 DNA is TGTGCCAGCTCACCCTCAGAGGGAAGCTCCTACGAGCAGTACTTC.

The chain combines TRBV6-1 with TRBJ2-3; TRBD1 matches 7 bases. The length of the CDR3 is 13 residues. Germline loops: CDR1 MNHNS, CDR2 SASEGT. Germline trimming cut 6 bases from V and 6 bases from J; bases unmatched to any gene: 6. Written as DNA, the CDR3 is TGTGCCAGCAGGGGAACAGGGGTGGATACGCAGTATTTT. Protein: CASRGTGVDTQYF.

The chain links TRBV5-8 to TRBJ1-5, with unresolved D. The CDR3 has 15 amino acids. CDR1 and CDR2 (germline): SGHTS, YDEGEE. V was cut by 2 bases and J by 2 bases, with 11 bases left in between. CDR3 residues: CASSFSLGRNQPQHF. The CDR3 region has the DNA TGTGCCAGCAGCTTTTCGTTAGGGCGCAATCAGCCCCAGCATTTT. Supplemented by reference TRBV5-8 and TRBJ1-5, the full variable domain reads EAGVTQSPTHLIKTRGQQATLRCSPISGHTSVYWYQQALGLGLQFLLWYDEGEERNRGNFPPRFSGRQFPNYSSELNVNALELEDSALYLCASSFSLGRNQPQHFGDGTRLSIL.

The rearrangement links TRBV19 to TRBJ1-1; D might be TRBD1 (5 bases). This CDR3 is 13 amino acids long. Deletions cut 3 bases from V and 7 bases from J, with 12 bases between. CDR1 is LNHDA and CDR2 is SQIVND in the germline V gene (reference sequence). This CDR3 reads CASSMGPGGEAFF. CDR3 DNA: TGTGCCAGTAGTATGGGGCCGGGCGGTGAAGCTTTCTTT.

The chain carries TRBV11-2 and TRBJ2-1; no definite D call. CDR1 is SGHAT, CDR2 FQNNGV, per germline. The CDR3 has 14 residues. V was trimmed by 4 bases and J by 6 bases, leaving 13 bases between them. The CDR3 sequence is CASSSPLYVNEQFF. CDR3 in DNA: TGTGCCAGCAGCTCCCCCCTTTATGTCAATGAGCAGTTCTTC.

The CDR3 DNA reads as TGCGCCAGCAGCTTCGGGGACAGGGATTATAATTCACCCCTCCACTTT. Translation: CASSFGDRDYNSPLHF. The genes are TRBV5-1 and TRBJ1-6; 9 bases map to TRBD1. The CDR3 sequence is 16 residues long. Unmatched junction bases numbered 4, after V lost 2 bases and J lost 4 bases. The germline V gene has CDR1 SGHRS and CDR2 YFSETQ.

For this clone: Compared with germline, one end of the junction differs, possibly owing to a read error. The chain uses TRBV28 and TRBJ2-5; D remains unclear. In germline, CDR1 is MDHEN, CDR2 SYDVKM. This CDR3 spans 15 amino acids. CDR3 loop: CASSLGTSGQGTQYF. CDR3 in DNA: TGTGCCAGCAGTTTGGGCACGAGTGGGCAAGGGACCCAGTACTTC.

V gene TRBV6-5 combines with J gene TRBJ2-2; tentatively, D is TRBD1 (5 bases). V was pared by 5 bases and J by 6 bases, with 7 bases between. This CDR3 contains 12 residues. From germline, CDR1 is MNHEY and CDR2 SVGAGI. CDR3 DNA: TGTGCCAGCAGTCAACAGGCCGGGGAGCTGTTTTTT. Encoded protein: CASSQQAGELFF.

The count of this clone is one. The genes are TRBV7-9 and TRBJ1-4; D might be TRBD1 (5 bases). From germline, CDR1 is SEHNR and CDR2 FQNEAQ (reference sequence). V lost 5 bases, J lost 5 bases, and 18 bases lay in between. This CDR3 region has 16 residues. CDR3 residues: CASSPLPTVGNEKLFF. CDR3 nucleotide sequence: TGTGCCAGCAGCCCCCTCCCGACAGTGGGAAATGAAAAACTGTTTTTT.

The chain recombines TRBV18 with TRBJ1-1; tentative D call: TRBD1 (5 bases). The V gene's germline CDR1 is KGHSH and CDR2 LQKENI. This CDR3 has 13 residues. Trimming removed 3 bases from V and 4 bases from J, with 9 bases in between. The CDR3 nucleotides read TGTGCCAGCTCACCGCGACAGTCCACTGAAGCTTTCTTT. Translation gives CASSPRQSTEAFF. The full variable domain, in which reference TRBV18 and TRBJ1-1 provide the parts outside the CDR3, is NAGVMQNPRHLVRRRGQEARLRCSPMKGHSHVYWYRQLPEEGLKFMVYLQKENIIDESGMPKERFSAEFPKEGPSILRIQQVVRGDSAAYFCASSPRQSTEAFFGQGTRLTVV.

This sequence joins TRBV25-1 and TRBJ1-1; D gene unclear. Looked up from germline, CDR1 is MGHDK and CDR2 is SYGVNS. The V end lost 4 bases, the J end lost 2 bases, and 5 bases lay between the germline ends. The CDR3 covers 12 residues. CDR3 loop: CASSVDNTEAFF. The DNA for the CDR3 is TGTGCCAGCAGTGTGGACAACACTGAAGCTTTCTTT.

The chain is built from TRBV7-8 and TRBJ2-3, with D possibly TRBD2 on 6 matching bases. The CDR3 totals 13 residues. Trimming removed 4 bases at V and 5 bases at J, with 10 bases between. Germline CDR1 SGHVS, CDR2 FQNEAQ. The DNA of the CDR3 is TGTGCCAGCAGCTGGGACTTAGGAGATACGCAGTATTTT. It yields the protein CASSWDLGDTQYF.

The chain has TRBV25-1 and TRBJ2-1; 10 bases are shared with TRBD2. Germline V gene lookup returns CDR1 MGHDK and CDR2 SYGVNS. The V and J ends lost 3 bases and 5 bases, in that order; junction bases with no gene match: 10. The CDR3 spans 17 residues. CDR3 protein: CASSDQLGTSVHNEQFF. Here the CDR3 DNA reads TGTGCCAGCAGTGACCAGTTGGGGACTAGCGTACACAATGAGCAGTTCTTC.